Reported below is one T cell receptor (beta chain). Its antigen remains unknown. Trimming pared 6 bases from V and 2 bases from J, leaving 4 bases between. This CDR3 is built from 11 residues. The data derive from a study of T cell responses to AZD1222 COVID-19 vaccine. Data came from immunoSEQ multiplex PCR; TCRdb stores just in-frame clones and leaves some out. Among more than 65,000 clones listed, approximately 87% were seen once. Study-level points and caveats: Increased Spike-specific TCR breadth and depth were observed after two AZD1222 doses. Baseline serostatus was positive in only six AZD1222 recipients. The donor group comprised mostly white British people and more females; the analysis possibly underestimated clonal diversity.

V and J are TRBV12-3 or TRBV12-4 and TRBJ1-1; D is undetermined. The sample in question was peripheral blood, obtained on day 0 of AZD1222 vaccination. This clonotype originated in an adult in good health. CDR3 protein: CASRFNTEAFF. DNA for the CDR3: TGTGCCAGCAGGTTTAACACTGAAGCTTTCTTT.